This T cell receptor beta chain was sequenced in a study of Tregs in tolerant kidney transplant recipients. General observations from the study: Tolerant patients' donor-specific Tregs expanded beyond overall Tregs, suggesting antigen-driven growth.

Assay: immunoSEQ multiplex PCR; the TCRdb copy retains only in-frame clones and omits some. The sample holds about 90,000 clones, over 85% seen once. Related graft donors supplied nonmyeloablative bone marrow transplants, and mixed chimerism was transient. Unstimulated Tregs (CD4+CD25+CD127-) and CD4+CD25- non-Tregs were sorted from PBMCs. As concerns this clone: Its antigen remains unknown.

This TCR was sampled from a human patient who received a combined kidney and bone marrow transplant. A share of the T cells may be of graft donor origin. This specimen consisted of CD4+ T cells from blood (PBMCs), obtained 12 months after the transplant.

The CDR3 is CASSGTGAGGYTF. CDR3 in DNA: TGTGCCAGCAGCGGTACAGGGGCGGGTGGCTACACCTTC. The rearrangement links TRBV11-1 to TRBJ1-2; the match to TRBD1 covers 7 bases. The CDR3 spans 13 residues. Germline V gives CDR1 SGHAT, CDR2 FQDESV (reference sequence). Germline trimming cut 5 bases from V and 7 bases from J; bases unmatched to any gene: 7.